Detailed here is one TCR beta chain. This record comes from a study of shared clonotypes between healthy human individuals. CD8 cells classed as naive were CD45RO-negative and positively selected for CCR7, excluding terminally differentiated effector memory CD45RA+ cells. Produced via immunoSEQ multiplex PCR; TCRdb's table is partial and in-frame only. The table has hundreds of thousands of clones, about 97% seen once. Unmatched junction bases numbered 5, after V lost 6 bases and J lost 3 bases. Germline CDR1 and CDR2: MDHEN and SYDVKM. The length of the CDR3 is 14 residues. The chain employs TRBV28 and TRBJ1-3, with TRBD1 matching over 7 bases. The sample consisted of naive CD8+ T cells sorted from blood. The sequence derives from a man between 25 and 39 years old in good health. CDR3 sequence: CASSSGTVGNTIYF. CDR3 coding DNA: TGTGCCAGCAGCTCAGGGACAGTTGGAAACACCATATATTTT.